These T cell receptor beta chains were read from a single sample in a study of chemoradiotherapy in HPV16-positive cancers. Clones were read by immunoSEQ multiplex PCR, and TCRdb kept only the in-frame ones, dropping some. This sample has around 5,200 clones, with about 89% found just once. The sequences come from blood, collected from a patient who underwent chemoradiotherapy. The source is a human donor with HPV-associated anogenital cancer. CDR3s include the opening cysteine and the closing phenylalanine or tryptophan. D genes are given only for firm matches. Clone size is stated in some rows and not others, as once, few, many or a class when expanded.

j_call v_call d_call clone_size cdr3_aa cdr3_nt
TRBJ2-1 TRBV6-5 TRBD2 - CASSRTSPYNEQFF TGTGCCAGCAGCCGGACTAGCCCATACAATGAGCAGTTCTTC
TRBJ2-3 TRBV7-2 - - CASRSRGGGVVTDTQYF TGTGCCAGCAGATCCAGAGGCGGGGGCGTGGTCACAGATACGCAGTATTTT
TRBJ2-1 TRBV29-1 - - CSVSTGEQFF TGCAGCGTCTCAACAGGGGAGCAGTTCTTC
TRBJ1-2 TRBV29-1 - - CSVVRGYAANYGYTF TGCAGCGTTGTAAGGGGGTATGCAGCTAACTATGGCTACACCTTC
TRBJ2-3 TRBV6-1 TRBD1 - CASTLGQGADTQYF TGTGCCAGCACTCTGGGGCAGGGGGCAGATACGCAGTATTTT
TRBJ1-1 TRBV19 TRBD1 - CASRGKEGARTEAFF TGTGCCAGTAGGGGGAAGGAGGGGGCGCGGACTGAAGCTTTCTTT
TRBJ1-5 TRBV19 - - CASSMAGLSPQHF TGTGCCAGTAGTATGGCAGGGTTGTCGCCCCAGCATTTT
TRBJ2-5 TRBV19 - - CASSIGGETQYF TGTGCCAGTAGTATAGGAGGAGAGACCCAGTACTTC
TRBJ2-1 TRBV7-2 - - CASSPNQGSKTYNEQFF TGTGCCAGCAGCCCGAACCAGGGGTCGAAAACATACAATGAGCAGTTCTTC
TRBJ1-5 TRBV7-9 - - CASSLGVGYRDSYHQPQHF TGTGCCAGCAGCTTAGGCGTGGGGTACCGGGACTCCTACCATCAGCCCCAGCATTTT
TRBJ2-5 TRBV5-1 TRBD1 - CASSGTDRVWETQYF TGCGCCAGCAGCGGCACGGACAGGGTCTGGGAGACCCAGTACTTC
TRBJ2-5 TRBV10-3 TRBD2 - CAISDVGGGLTKETQYF TGTGCCATCAGTGACGTGGGCGGGGGACTAACCAAAGAGACCCAGTACTTC
TRBJ2-3 TRBV9 - - CASSVGARTSTDTQYF TGTGCCAGCAGCGTAGGAGCACGGACTAGCACAGATACGCAGTATTTT
TRBJ2-7 TRBV5-5 - - CASSPGTDEQYF TGTGCCAGCAGCCCGGGGACGGACGAGCAGTACTTC
TRBJ1-2 TRBV7-8 TRBD1 - CASSPTGTGLNYGYTF TGTGCCAGCAGCCCGACCGGGACAGGGCTTAACTATGGCTACACCTTC
TRBJ1-2 TRBV14 - - CASSQDGTINYGYTF TGTGCCAGCAGCCAAGATGGGACAATCAACTATGGCTACACCTTC
TRBJ1-6 TRBV4-3 TRBD1 few CASSQEYRGPGNSPLHF TGCGCCAGCAGCCAAGAATACAGGGGGCCGGGGAATTCACCCCTCCACTTT
TRBJ2-7 TRBV11-1 - - CASSREFYEQYF TGTGCCAGCAGCCGGGAGTTCTACGAGCAGTACTTC
TRBJ2-3 TRBV29-1 - - CSLGRGSVTDTQYF TGCAGCCTTGGGAGGGGGTCAGTCACAGATACGCAGTATTTT
TRBJ1-5 TRBV6-1 - - CASSDVSGRYQPQHF TGTGCCAGCAGTGATGTATCGGGGAGGTATCAGCCCCAGCATTTT
TRBJ2-2 TRBV29-1 - - CSVVWQIGGELFF TGCAGCGTTGTTTGGCAAATAGGCGGGGAGCTGTTTTTT
TRBJ2-1 TRBV4-1 TRBD2 once CASSLGAGGPNEQFF TGCGCCAGCAGCCTTGGGGCGGGAGGGCCGAATGAGCAGTTCTTC
TRBJ1-1 TRBV6-5 TRBD1 - CASSGQGGYTEAFF TGTGCCAGCAGTGGACAGGGAGGGTACACTGAAGCTTTCTTT